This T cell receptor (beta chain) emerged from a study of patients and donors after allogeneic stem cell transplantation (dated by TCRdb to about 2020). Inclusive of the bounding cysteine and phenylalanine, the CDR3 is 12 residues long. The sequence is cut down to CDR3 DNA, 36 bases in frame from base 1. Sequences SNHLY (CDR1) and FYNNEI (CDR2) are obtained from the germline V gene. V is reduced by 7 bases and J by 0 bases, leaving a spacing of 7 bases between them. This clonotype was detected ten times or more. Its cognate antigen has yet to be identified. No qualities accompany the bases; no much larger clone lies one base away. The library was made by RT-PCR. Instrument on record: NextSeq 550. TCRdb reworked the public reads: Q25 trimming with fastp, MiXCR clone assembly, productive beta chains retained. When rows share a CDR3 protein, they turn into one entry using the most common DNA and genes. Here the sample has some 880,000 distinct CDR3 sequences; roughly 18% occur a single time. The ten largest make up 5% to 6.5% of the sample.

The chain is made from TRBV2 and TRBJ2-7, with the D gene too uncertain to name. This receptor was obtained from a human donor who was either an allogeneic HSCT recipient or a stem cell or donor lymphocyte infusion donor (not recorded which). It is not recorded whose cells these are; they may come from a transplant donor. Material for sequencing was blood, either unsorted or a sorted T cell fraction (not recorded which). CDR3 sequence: CASKESSYEQYF. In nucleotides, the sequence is TGTGCCAGCAAAGAGAGCTCCTACGAGCAGTACTTC.